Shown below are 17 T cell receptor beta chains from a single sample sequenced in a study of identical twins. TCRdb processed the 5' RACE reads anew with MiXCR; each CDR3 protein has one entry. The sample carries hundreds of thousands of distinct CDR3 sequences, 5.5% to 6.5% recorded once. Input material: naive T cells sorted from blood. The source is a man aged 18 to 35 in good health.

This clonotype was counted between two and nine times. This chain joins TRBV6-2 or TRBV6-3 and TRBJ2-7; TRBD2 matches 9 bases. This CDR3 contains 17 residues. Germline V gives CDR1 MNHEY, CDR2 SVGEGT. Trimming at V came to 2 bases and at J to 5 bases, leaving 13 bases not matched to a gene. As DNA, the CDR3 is TGTGCCAGCAGTTACAGTCTAGCGGGACACAGTGGGGACGAGCAGTACTTC. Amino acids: CASSYSLAGHSGDEQYF.

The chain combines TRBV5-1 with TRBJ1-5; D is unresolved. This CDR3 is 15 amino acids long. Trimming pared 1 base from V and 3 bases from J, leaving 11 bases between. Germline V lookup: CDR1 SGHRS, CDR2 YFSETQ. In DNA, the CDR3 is TGCGCCAGCAGCTTGAACTCCGGCCCCAATCAGCCCCAGCATTTT. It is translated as CASSLNSGPNQPQHF.

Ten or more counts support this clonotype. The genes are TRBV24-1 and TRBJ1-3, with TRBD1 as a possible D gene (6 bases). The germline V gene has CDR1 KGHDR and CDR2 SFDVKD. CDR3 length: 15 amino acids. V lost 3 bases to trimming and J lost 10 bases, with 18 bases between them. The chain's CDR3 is CATSDPRDTRGTIYF. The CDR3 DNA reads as TGTGCCACCAGTGATCCCCGGGACACCCGAGGGACCATATATTTT.

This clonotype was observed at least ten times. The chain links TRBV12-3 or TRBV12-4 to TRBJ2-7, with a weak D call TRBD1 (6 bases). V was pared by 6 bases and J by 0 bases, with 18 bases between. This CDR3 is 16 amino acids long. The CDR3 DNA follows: TGTGCCAGCAGATCGGAGACAGGCTTTCCCTCCTACGAGCAGTACGTC. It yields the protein CASRSETGFPSYEQYV.

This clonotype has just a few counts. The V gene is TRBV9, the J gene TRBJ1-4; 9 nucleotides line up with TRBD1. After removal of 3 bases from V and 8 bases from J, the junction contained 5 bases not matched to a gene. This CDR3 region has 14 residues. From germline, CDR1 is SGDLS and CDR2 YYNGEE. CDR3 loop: CASSADRGNEKLFF. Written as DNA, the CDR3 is TGTGCCAGCAGCGCGGACAGGGGAAACGAAAAACTGTTTTTT.

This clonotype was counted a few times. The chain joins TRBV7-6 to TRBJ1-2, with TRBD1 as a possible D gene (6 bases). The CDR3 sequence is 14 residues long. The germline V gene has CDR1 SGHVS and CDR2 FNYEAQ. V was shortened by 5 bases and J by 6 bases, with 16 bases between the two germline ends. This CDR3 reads CASSPGPGANGYTF. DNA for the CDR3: TGTGCCAGCAGCCCGGGCCCGGGGGCCAATGGCTACACCTTC.

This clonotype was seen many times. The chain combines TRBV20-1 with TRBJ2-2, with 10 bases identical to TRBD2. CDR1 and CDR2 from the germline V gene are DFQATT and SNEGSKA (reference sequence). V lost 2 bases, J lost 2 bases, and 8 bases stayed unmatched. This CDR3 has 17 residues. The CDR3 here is CSARRPSGSDNTGELFF. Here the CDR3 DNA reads TGCAGTGCTAGACGCCCTAGCGGGAGTGACAACACCGGGGAGCTGTTTTTT.

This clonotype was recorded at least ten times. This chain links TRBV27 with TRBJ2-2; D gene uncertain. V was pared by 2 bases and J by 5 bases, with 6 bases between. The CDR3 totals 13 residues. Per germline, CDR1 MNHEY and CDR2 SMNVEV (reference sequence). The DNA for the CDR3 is TGTGCCAGCAGTTTAGGGCGGACCGGGGAGCTGTTTTTT. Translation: CASSLGRTGELFF.

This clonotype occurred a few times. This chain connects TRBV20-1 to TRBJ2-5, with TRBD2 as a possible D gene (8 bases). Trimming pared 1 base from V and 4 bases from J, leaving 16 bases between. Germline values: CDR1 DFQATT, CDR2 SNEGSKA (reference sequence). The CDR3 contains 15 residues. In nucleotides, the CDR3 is TGCAGTGCTAGAGCTCACAGGGGACTAGGAGAGACCCAGTACTTC. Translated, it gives CSARAHRGLGETQYF.

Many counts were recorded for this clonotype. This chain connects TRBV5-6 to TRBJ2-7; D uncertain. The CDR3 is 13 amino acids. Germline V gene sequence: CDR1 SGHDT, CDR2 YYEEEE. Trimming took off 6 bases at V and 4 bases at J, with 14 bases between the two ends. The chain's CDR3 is CASKSTTVYEQYF. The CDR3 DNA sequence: TGTGCCAGCAAATCCACCACAGTATACGAGCAGTACTTC.

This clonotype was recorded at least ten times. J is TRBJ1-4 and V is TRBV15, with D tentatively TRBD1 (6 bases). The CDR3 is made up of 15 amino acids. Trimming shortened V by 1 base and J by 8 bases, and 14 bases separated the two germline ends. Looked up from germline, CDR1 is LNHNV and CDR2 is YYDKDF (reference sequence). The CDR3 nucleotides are TGTGCCACCAGCAGAGTTGGGGGGCGGGGAGAAAAACTGTTTTTT. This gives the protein CATSRVGGRGEKLFF.

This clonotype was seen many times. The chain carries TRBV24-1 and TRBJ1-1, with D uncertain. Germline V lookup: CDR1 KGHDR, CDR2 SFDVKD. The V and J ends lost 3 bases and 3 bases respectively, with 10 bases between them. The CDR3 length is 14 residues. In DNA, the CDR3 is TGTGCCACCAGTGATGGGCCGCGGGACACTGAAGCTTTCTTT. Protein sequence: CATSDGPRDTEAFF.

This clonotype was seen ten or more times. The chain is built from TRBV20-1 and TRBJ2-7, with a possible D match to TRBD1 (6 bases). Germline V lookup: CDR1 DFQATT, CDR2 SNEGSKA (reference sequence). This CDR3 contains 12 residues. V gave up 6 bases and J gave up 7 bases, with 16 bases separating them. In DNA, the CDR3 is TGCAGTGCCACTGACAGGTTGGGGGAGCAGTACGTC. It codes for CSATDRLGEQYV.

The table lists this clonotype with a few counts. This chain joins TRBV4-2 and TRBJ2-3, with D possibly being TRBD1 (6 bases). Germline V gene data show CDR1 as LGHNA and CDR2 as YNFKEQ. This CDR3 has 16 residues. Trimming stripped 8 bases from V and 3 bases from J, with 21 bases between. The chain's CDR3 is CASDFGLGGGTDTQYF. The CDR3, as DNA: TGTGCCAGCGACTTCGGTCTAGGGGGTGGGACAGATACGCAGTATTTT.

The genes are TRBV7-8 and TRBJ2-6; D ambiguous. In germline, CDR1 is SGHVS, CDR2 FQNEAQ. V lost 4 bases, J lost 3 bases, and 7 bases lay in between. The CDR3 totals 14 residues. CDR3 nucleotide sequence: TGTGCCAGCAGCTCGAAAGGTGGGGCCAACGTCCTGACTTTC. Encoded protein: CASSSKGGANVLTF.

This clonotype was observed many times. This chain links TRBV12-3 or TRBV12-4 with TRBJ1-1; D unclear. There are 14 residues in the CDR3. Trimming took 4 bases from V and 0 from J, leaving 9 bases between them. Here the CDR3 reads CASSSKQLNTEAFF. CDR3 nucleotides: TGTGCCAGCAGTTCGAAACAGCTGAACACTGAAGCTTTCTTT.

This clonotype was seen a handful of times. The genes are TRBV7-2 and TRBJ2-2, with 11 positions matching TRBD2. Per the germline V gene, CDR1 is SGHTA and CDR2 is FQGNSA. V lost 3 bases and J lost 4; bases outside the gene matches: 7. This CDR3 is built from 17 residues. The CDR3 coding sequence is TGTGCCAGCAGCTTCTCCGGGACTAGCGGATTCACCGGGGAGCTGTTTTTT. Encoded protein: CASSFSGTSGFTGELFF.